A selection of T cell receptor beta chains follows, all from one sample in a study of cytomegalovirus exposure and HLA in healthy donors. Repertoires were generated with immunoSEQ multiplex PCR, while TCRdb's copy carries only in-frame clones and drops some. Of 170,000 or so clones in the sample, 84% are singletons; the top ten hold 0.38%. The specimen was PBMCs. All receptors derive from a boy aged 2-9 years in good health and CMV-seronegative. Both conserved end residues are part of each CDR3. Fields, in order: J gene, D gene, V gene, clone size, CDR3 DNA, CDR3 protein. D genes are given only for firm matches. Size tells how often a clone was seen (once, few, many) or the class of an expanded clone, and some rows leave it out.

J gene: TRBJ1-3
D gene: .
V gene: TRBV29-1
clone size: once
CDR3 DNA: TGCAGCGTTGAGGAGGGATTAGACACCATATATTTT
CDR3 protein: CSVEEGLDTIYF

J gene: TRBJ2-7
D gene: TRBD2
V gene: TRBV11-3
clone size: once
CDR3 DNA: TGTGCCAGCAGCTTAGGGCCGGGACTAGCGTACGAGCAGTACTTC
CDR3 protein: CASSLGPGLAYEQYF

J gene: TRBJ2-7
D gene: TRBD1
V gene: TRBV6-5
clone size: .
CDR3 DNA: TGTGCCAGCAGCCCGGGACAGATCTACGAGCAGTACTTC
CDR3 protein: CASSPGQIYEQYF

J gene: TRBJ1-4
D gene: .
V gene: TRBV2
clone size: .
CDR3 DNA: TGTGCCAGCAGCCCCATGGGAGGGAACGGGGAAAAACTGTTTTTT
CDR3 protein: CASSPMGGNGEKLFF

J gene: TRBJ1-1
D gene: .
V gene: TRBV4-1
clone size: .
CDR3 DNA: TGCGCCAGCAGTCCGGGGGTACGAAGCACTGAAGCTTTCTTT
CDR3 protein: CASSPGVRSTEAFF

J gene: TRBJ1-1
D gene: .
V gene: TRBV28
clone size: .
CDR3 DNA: TGTGCCAGCAGTTTTAGCCCGAACACTGAAGCTTTCTTT
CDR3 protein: CASSFSPNTEAFF

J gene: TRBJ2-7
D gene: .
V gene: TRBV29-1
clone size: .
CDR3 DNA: TGCAGCGCTGTCGGCGGATCCTACGAGCAGTACTTC
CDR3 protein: CSAVGGSYEQYF

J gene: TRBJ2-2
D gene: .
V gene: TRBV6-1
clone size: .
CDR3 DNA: TGTGCCAGCAGTGAAGTCAGGGCCACCGGGGAGCTGTTTTTT
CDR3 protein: CASSEVRATGELFF

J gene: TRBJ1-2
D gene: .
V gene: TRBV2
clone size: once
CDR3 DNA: TGTGCCAGCAGTGGTAACGACATGAACTATGGCTACACCTTC
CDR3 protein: CASSGNDMNYGYTF

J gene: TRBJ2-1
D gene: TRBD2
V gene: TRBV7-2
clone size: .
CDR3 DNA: TGTGCCAGCAGCTTAGTGAGCGGGATAGCGGCTGGAGAGCAGTTCTTC
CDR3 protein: CASSLVSGIAAGEQFF

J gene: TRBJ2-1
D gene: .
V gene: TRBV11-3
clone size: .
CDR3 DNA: TGTGCCAGCAGCTTATCTGGAGGGAGAAATGAGCAGTTCTTC
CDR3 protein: CASSLSGGRNEQFF

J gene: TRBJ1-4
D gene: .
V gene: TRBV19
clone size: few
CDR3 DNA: TGTGCCAGTAGTAGCCAGGGAATGGGGAATGAAAAACTGTTTTTT
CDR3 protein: CASSSQGMGNEKLFF

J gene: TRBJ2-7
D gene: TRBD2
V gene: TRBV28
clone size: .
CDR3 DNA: TGTGCCAGCAGTTTCCCACAGACTAGCGGGGGCTACGAGCAGTACTTC
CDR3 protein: CASSFPQTSGGYEQYF

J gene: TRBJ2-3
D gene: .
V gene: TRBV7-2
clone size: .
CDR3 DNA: TGTGCCAGCAGCTTAGGGACAGTAAGAGATACGCAGTATTTT
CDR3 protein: CASSLGTVRDTQYF